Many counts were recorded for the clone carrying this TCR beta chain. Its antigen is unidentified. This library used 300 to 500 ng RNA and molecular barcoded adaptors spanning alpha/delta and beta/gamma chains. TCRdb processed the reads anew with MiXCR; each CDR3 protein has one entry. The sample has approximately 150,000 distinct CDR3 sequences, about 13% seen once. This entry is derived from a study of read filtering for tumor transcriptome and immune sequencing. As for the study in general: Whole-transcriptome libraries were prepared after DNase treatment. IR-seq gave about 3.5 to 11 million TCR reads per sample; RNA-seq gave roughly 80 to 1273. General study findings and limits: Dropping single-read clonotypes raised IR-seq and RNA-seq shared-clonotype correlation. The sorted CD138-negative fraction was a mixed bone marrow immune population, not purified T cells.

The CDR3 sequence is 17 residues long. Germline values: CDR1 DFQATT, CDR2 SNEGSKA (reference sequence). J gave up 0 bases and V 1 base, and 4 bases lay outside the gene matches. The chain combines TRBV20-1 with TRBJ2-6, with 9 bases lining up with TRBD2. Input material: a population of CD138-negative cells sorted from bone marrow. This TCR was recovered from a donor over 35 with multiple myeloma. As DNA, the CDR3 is TGCAGTGCTAGAGTAGGGACTAGCTTCTCTGGGGCCAACGTCCTGACTTTC. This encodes CSARVGTSFSGANVLTF.